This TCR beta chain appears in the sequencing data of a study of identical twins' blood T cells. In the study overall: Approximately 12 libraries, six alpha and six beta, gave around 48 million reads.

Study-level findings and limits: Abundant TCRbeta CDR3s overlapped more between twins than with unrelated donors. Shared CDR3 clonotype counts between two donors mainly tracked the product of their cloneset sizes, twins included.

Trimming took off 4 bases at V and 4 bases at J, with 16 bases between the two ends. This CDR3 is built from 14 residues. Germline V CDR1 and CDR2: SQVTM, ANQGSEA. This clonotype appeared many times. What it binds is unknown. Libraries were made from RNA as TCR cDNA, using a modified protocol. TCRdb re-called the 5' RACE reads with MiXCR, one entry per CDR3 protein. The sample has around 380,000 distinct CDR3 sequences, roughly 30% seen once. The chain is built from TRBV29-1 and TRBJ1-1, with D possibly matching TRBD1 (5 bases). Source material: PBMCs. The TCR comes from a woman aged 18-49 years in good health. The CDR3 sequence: CSVGGFGGGTEAFF. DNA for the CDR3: TGCAGCGTTGGGGGGTTCGGGGGGGGCACTGAAGCTTTCTTT.